This TCR beta chain was obtained from a study of T cells in Graves' hyperthyroidism and ophthalmopathy. Diagnoses used clinical symptoms, serum thyroxine and TRAb, thyroid ultrasound and orbital computed tomography. It was RNA transcripts that yielded the amplified TCR beta CDR3 regions. The primer set for the first-round RT-PCR of the TCR CDR3 was HTBI. TCRdb re-called the multiplex PCR reads through MiXCR, storing one row per CDR3 protein. The data hold some 570,000 distinct CDR3 sequences, with over 12% observed a single time. This clonotype was seen ten or more times. Its antigen remains unknown. The germline CDR1 and CDR2 sequences are KGHSH and LQKENI. The CDR3 sequence is 16 residues long. V lost 0 bases to trimming and J lost 8 bases; unmatched junction nucleotides: 12. Findings and caveats of the study: Most thyroid clonotypes that were expanded above 0.001 also turned up in blood.

This sequence was found in a woman younger than 30 with Graves' ophthalmopathy. Sequencing was carried out using blood. The V gene is TRBV18, the J gene TRBJ1-2, with 7 nucleotides matching TRBD1. The CDR3 DNA follows: TGTGCCAGCTCACCACCGGTTCTGGAGGGGGCGCGAGGCTACACCTTC. It yields the protein CASSPPVLEGARGYTF.